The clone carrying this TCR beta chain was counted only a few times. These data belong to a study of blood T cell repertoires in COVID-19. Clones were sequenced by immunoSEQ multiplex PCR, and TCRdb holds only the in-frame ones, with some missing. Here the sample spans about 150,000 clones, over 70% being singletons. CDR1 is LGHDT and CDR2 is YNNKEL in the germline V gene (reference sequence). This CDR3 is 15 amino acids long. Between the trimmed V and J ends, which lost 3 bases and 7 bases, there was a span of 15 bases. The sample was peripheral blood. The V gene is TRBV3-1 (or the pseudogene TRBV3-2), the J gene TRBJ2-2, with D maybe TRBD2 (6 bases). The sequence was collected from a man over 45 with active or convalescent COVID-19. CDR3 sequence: CASSQNREYSGELFF. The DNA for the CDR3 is TGTGCCAGCAGCCAGAACCGGGAGTATAGCGGGGAGCTGTTTTTT.